A single sample gave rise to the 14 T cell receptor beta chains below, sequenced in a study of monozygotic twins with cystic fibrosis. Clones were read by immunoSEQ multiplex PCR, and TCRdb kept only the in-frame ones, dropping some. Here the sample spans over 9,500 clones, approximately 97% being singletons. The sample comprised blood. The receptors originated from a boy between 5 and 17 years old with cystic fibrosis.

The chain combines TRBV4-1 with TRBJ1-1; TRBD1 aligns across 7 bases. There are 15 residues in the CDR3. The trim removed 4 bases at V and 3 bases at J, leaving 8 bases unmatched. CDR1 and CDR2 (germline): MGHRA, YSYEKL. DNA of the CDR3: TGCGCCAGCAGCCGTCCCCAGGGGGGGGACACTGAAGCTTTCTTT. This codes for CASSRPQGGDTEAFF.

V usage is TRBV19 and J usage is TRBJ2-1; the match to TRBD2 covers 9 bases. The CDR3 loop spans 15 amino acids. Germline-derived CDR1 and CDR2 are LNHDA and SQIVND (reference sequence). J was trimmed by 3 bases and V by 6 bases; bases with no gene match: 6. In nucleotides, the CDR3 is TGTGCCAGTAGCGGGTTTAGCGGGGGCTACAATGAGCAGTTCTTC. Amino acids: CASSGFSGGYNEQFF.

The J gene is TRBJ2-1, the V gene TRBV6-5; 7 nucleotides line up with TRBD2. The trim removed 2 bases at V and 7 bases at J, leaving 8 bases unmatched. The CDR3 is 15 residues long. Germline V gene sequence: CDR1 MNHEY, CDR2 SVGAGI. In nucleotides, the CDR3 is TGTGCCAGCAGTTACGAGGCTAGCGGCCTGAATGAGCAGTTCTTC. It translates to CASSYEASGLNEQFF.

The chain employs TRBV10-2 and TRBJ2-7, with D maybe TRBD2 (6 bases). CDR1 is WSHSY, CDR2 SAAADI, per germline. V gave up 6 bases and J gave up 1 base, with 13 bases separating them. This CDR3 is built from 14 residues. CDR3 protein: CASRLTAGSYEQYF. As DNA, the CDR3 is TGCGCCAGCAGGCTAACCGCGGGGTCCTACGAGCAGTACTTC.

This clone appeared a single time. The J gene is TRBJ1-2, the V gene TRBV18, with D possibly being TRBD1 (5 bases). The CDR3 is 15 residues long. V was cut by 2 bases and J by 4 bases, with 14 bases left in between. The germline CDR1 and CDR2 sequences are KGHSH and LQKENI. CDR3 bases: TGTGCCAGCTCACCAAGCGGGACTGACCTCTATGGCTACACCTTC. This translates into CASSPSGTDLYGYTF.

The chain has TRBV7-8 and TRBJ1-1, with D possibly being TRBD1 (5 bases). The germline V gene has CDR1 SGHVS and CDR2 FQNEAQ. The CDR3 covers 16 residues. The V and J ends lost 0 bases and 3 bases respectively, with 14 bases between them. For the CDR3, the DNA is TGTGCCAGCAGCTTAGCCGGGGAGGGGTTGGACACTGAAGCTTTCTTT. Encoded protein: CASSLAGEGLDTEAFF.

This clone was seen only once. The chain combines TRBV29-1 with TRBJ2-7; TRBD2 matches at 14 bases. V was clipped by 0 bases and J by 6 bases; unmatched bases: 7. The germline CDR1 and CDR2 sequences are SQVTM and ANQGSEA. The CDR3 runs 16 residues. The chain's CDR3 is CSVEDGTSGSSGEQYF. CDR3 nucleotide sequence: TGCAGCGTTGAAGACGGGACTAGCGGGAGCTCTGGCGAGCAGTACTTC.

The J gene is TRBJ2-3, the V gene TRBV5-4; no clear D. Deletions cut 2 bases from V and 6 bases from J, with 10 bases between. CDR1 SGHNT and CDR2 YYREEE come from the germline V gene (reference sequence). The CDR3 totals 13 residues. This CDR3 is CASSFNPVDTQYF. The CDR3 nucleotides are TGTGCCAGCAGCTTCAACCCCGTGGATACGCAGTATTTT.

The V and J genes are TRBV2 and TRBJ1-1; unclear D gene. The CDR3 contains 13 residues. CDR1 SNHLY and CDR2 FYNNEI come from the germline V gene. Trimming shortened V by 5 bases and J by 4 bases, and 11 bases separated the two germline ends. In DNA form, the CDR3 reads TGTGCCAGCAGTCCAAGGGCCAGCACTGAAGCTTTCTTT. Its translation: CASSPRASTEAFF.

This chain joins TRBV14 and TRBJ2-7; 9 bases are shared with TRBD1. From germline, CDR1 is SGHDN and CDR2 FVKESK. The CDR3 spans 17 residues. With V trimmed by 4 bases and J by 4 bases, 14 bases remained unmatched. CDR3 sequence (DNA): TGTGCCAGCAGCCCCTACACAGGGGGCGCTGCCCTTTACGAGCAGTACTTC. Its translation is CASSPYTGGAALYEQYF.

This chain links TRBV6-5 with TRBJ1-1; D not resolved. CDR3 size: 13 residues. V was cut by 0 bases and J by 1 base, with 3 bases left in between. CDR1 and CDR2 from the germline V gene are MNHEY and SVGAGI. The chain's CDR3 is CASSYSKNTEAFF. CDR3 nucleotides: TGTGCCAGCAGTTACTCGAAGAACACTGAAGCTTTCTTT.

This clone was recorded once. This sequence joins TRBV21-1 and TRBJ2-3; the table gives TRBD2 as D, unverified against the DNA. TRBV21-1 is deemed a pseudogene. The CDR3 runs to 16 residues. CDR3 protein: CASSTPGLACPDTQYF. DNA of the CDR3: TGTGCCAGCAGCACCCCGGGACTAGCGTGCCCAGATACGCAGTATTTT.

The V and J genes are TRBV7-9 and TRBJ2-1; TRBD1 matches at 7 bases. This CDR3 contains 15 residues. Trimming at V came to 5 bases and at J to 0 bases, leaving 4 bases not matched to a gene. Germline V gives CDR1 SEHNR, CDR2 FQNEAQ (reference sequence). The CDR3 coding sequence is TGTGCCAGCAGCGGGGGACAGAACTCCTACAATGAGCAGTTCTTC. Translated, it gives CASSGGQNSYNEQFF.

The J gene is TRBJ2-7, the V gene TRBV2; D could derive from TRBD1 or TRBD2 (5 bases each). V was shortened by 6 bases and J by 6 bases, with 24 bases between the two germline ends. The germline CDR1 and CDR2 sequences are SNHLY and FYNNEI. CDR3 length: 16 residues. The chain's CDR3 is CASRLGPGPSLREQYF. CDR3 coding DNA: TGTGCCAGCAGGTTGGGACCGGGCCCCAGTCTCCGCGAGCAGTACTTC.